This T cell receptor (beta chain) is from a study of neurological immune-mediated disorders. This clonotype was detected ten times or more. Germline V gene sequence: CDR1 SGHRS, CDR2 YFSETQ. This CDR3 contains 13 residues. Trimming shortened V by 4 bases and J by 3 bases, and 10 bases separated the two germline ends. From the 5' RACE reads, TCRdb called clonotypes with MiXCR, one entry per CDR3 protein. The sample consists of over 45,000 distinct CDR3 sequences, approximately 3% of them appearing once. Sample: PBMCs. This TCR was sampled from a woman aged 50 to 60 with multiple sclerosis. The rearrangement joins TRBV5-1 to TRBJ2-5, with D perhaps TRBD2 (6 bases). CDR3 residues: CASSLPGEETQYF. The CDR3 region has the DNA TGCGCCAGCAGCCTCCCGGGAGAAGAGACCCAGTACTTC.